Ten or more counts support the clone carrying this T cell receptor beta chain. The antigen is not known. V was cut by 0 bases and J by 6 bases, with 15 bases left in between. Germline V CDR1 and CDR2: LGHDT, YNNKEL (reference sequence). The CDR3 totals 15 residues. TCRdb passed the 5' RACE reads through MiXCR, listing each CDR3 protein once. Among 45,000 to 75,000 distinct CDR3 sequences listed, 8.5% to 10% were seen once. The source of the sample is a study of early T cells in non-severe SARS-CoV-2 infection. Whole-study context: The authors sequenced bulk RNA from unsorted whole blood, leaving chains unpaired. Broader study findings: There was a bias toward anti-spike CD8 responses in VDJdb matching, which missed private and CD4 specificities.

This clonotype was sampled from an adult who was a healthcare worker with PCR-confirmed SARS-CoV-2 infection or an uninfected control (not recorded which). The chain has TRBV3-1 and TRBJ2-7, with D perhaps given as TRBD1 or TRBD2 (7 bases each). The source material was whole blood. Here the CDR3 reads CASSQEGGGPGEQYF. The CDR3 nucleotides are TGTGCCAGCAGCCAAGAGGGAGGGGGCCCGGGCGAGCAGTACTTC.